The TCR beta chain described here comes from a study of blood T cell repertoires in COVID-19. Study-level background: Acute-phase and convalescent COVID-19 samples originated in the United States, Italy and Spain. PBMCs, B-cell-depleted T cells, or T cells provided the cDNA or gDNA that made up the material.

The germline V gene has CDR1 SGHKS and CDR2 YYEKEE (reference sequence). The V and J ends lost 4 bases and 0 bases respectively, with 12 bases between them. The CDR3 runs 15 residues. In the original analysis: It was from reference gene primer amplification that nucleated cell counts were estimated. TCRdb's copy holds only in-frame clones and misses some; the assay was immunoSEQ multiplex PCR. V, J and clone size derive from that table, while D and trimming were established from the DNA sequence. The table shows approximately 280,000 clones, with approximately 84% occurring only once. Sequenced material: peripheral blood. The clonotype was recovered from a human donor with COVID-19, enrolled during active disease. The donor label of this sample is uncertain. The J gene is TRBJ2-3, the V gene TRBV5-5, with a possible D match to TRBD2 (5 bases). The CDR3 nucleotides are TGTGCCAGCAGCCTCTTCGGGGAAAGCACAGATACGCAGTATTTT. It translates to CASSLFGESTDTQYF.